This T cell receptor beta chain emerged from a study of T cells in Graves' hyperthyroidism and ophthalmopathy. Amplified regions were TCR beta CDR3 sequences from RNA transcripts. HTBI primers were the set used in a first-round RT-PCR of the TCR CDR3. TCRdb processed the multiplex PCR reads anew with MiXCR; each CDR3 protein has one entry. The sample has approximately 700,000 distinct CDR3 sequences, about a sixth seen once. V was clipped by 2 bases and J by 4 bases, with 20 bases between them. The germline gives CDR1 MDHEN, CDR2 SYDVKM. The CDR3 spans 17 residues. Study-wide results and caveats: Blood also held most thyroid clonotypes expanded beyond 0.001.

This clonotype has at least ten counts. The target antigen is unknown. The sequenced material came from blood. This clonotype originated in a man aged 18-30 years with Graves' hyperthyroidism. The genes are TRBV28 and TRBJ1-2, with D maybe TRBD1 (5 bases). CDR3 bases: TGTGCCAGCAGTTTACTATTCGGAGCAGGGCGGGTCTATGGCTACACCTTC. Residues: CASSLLFGAGRVYGYTF.